The present entry profiles one TCR beta chain with its context. This clone has a single count. What antigen it recognizes has not been identified. It has no much larger one-base neighbor in the sample; base qualities were not kept. This entry comes from a study of shared clonotypes between healthy human individuals (dated by TCRdb to the early 2020s). Some background on the complete study: A couple of women and a few men aged 18 to 49 years were included in the cohort. For each donor, CD4 naive and CD4 memory were each run on three plates, CD8 naive on two plates, and CD8 memory on one plate. To estimate repertoire size and how much clonotype sharing occurs between individuals, the study deeply sequenced the blood TCR repertoires of about 5 healthy adults. Libraries were prepared and TCR repertoires were sequenced by different laboratories using diverse techniques, in order to increase sequencing depth and limit assay-specific biases. Per donor, leukapheresis produced somewhere between about 0.94 and 9 billion PBMCs.

Broader findings and caveats from the paper: Because the study included a small number of donors, the genetic and exposure-history diversity represented was limited. Sharing across four donors was observed for about 5% of naive CD4, about 4% of naive CD8, roughly 2.3% of memory CD4, and over 0.3% of memory CD8 clonotypes. Only blood was sampled, and tissue TCR repertoires likely differ from those in blood. Pairwise subsampling led to the expectation that sequencing depth would affect the degree of clonotype sharing among donors. Higher generation probabilities were observed for clonotypes shared by all four sorted-subset donors than for non-shared clonotypes. Rarefaction of sorted-subset datasets indicated incomplete sequencing despite the large sequencing depth. Naive subsets generally had larger estimated clonotype richness than memory subsets.

At the junction V is shortened by 2 bases and J by 1 base, with 10 bases in between. The CDR3 sequence holds 15 residues, the cysteine and phenylalanine included. The CDR3 DNA has 45 bases and is translated from base 1. The germline V gene yields MDHEN for CDR1 and SYDVKM for CDR2. Using the deep immunoSEQ assay, multiplex PCR amplified TCR CDR3 regions from genomic DNA. Extracted genomic DNA from each cell subset was distributed evenly across all wells of several immunoSEQ 96-well plates, and each plate was treated as a replicate. For sorted subsets, 150 to 250 ng of genomic DNA, equivalent to around 31,000 T cell genomes, went into each replicate PCR. The purified libraries were quantified using a Qubit 3.0 fluorometer, sized with a Bioanalyzer 2100, and then quantified again using the KAPA Library Quantification kit. Every immunoSEQ 96-well plate was sequenced on a dedicated single-read 150-cycle Illumina NextSeq 550 flow cell. In the paper's pipeline: The immunoSEQ output contained only junctional sequences without quality scores, so filtering could not match that applied to full-length reads. To assign V/J genes and CDR3, sequences were annotated against IMGT germline references using PyIR, a Python wrapper for IgBLAST v1.9. Reads were removed for weak V/J assignments (E-value above 1e-6), missing CDR3, stop codons, out-of-frame junctions, or ambiguous translated residues. V3J clonotypes were defined by identical inferred V gene, J gene, and CDR3 amino acid sequence. Percentage overlap between repertoires was computed as shared unique clonotypes divided by the size of the smaller repertoire. Richness of each repertoire was evaluated using RTK rarefaction, the Chao1 estimator, and Recon v2.1 estimates of unobserved clonotypes. For all TCRbeta clonotypes obtained by the gDNA method from a handful of donors, generation probabilities were computed with OLGA. In TCRdb, the immuneACCESS table is reduced to in-frame sequences with V and J assigned. These tables do not hold every clone; where another copy was compared, an unresolved V gene accounts for under half, and the others remain unexplained. That table gives V, J and clone size, and the DNA gave D and trimming. The sample records roughly 1,000,000 clones, approximately 78% of which are singletons. Approximately 0.5% of the sample is in the top ten clones.

The donors were healthy, HIV-negative adults with no recently reported acute infections or vaccinations. All donors were Caucasian adults living in Nashville, Tennessee, USA. Magnetic negative selection was used to enrich CD4+ T cells, after which naive cells were positively selected on CD45RA and the negative fraction became the memory subset. After blood collection by leukapheresis, PBMCs were isolated using Ficoll-Histopaque density gradient centrifugation and then cryopreserved in the vapor phase of liquid nitrogen. Analytical flow cytometry was used to check the purity and quantity of each magnetically sorted T cell population. Each sorted fraction had its genomic DNA isolated and then quantified by UV absorbance on a Nanodrop 2000c.

Input material: memory CD4+ T cells from PBMCs. Explained via the paper, the cell subset or site label denotes: CD45RA-negative fraction. The clonotype originates from a man aged 18 to 30 in good health. Some clones in this sample may be carry-over from other donors' samples. Recombination connected TRBV28 to TRBJ2-3; the D gene is unclear. The sequenced DNA is TGTGCCAGCAGTTTAATCCCGGATGGCACAGATACGCAGTATTTT. Translated, it gives CASSLIPDGTDTQYF. The CDR3 plus the reference TRBV28 and TRBJ2-3 genes for the other parts give the full variable domain: DVKVTQSSRYLVKRTGEKVFLECVQDMDHENMFWYRQDPGLGLRLIYFSYDVKMKEKGDIPEGYSVSREKKERFSLILESASTNQTSMYLCASSLIPDGTDTQYFGPGTRLTVL.